This T cell receptor beta chain was captured in a study of lymphopenia after photon versus proton radiotherapy. Findings and caveats of the study: Better survival with proton therapy was suggested as possible, not demonstrated. After the lymphocyte nadir, photon-treated repertoires showed oligoclonal expansion, especially of CD8+ Temra cells. Relative stability marked proton patients; photon patients lost diversity and naive cells. Larger post-nadir TCR diversity loss correlated inversely with survival in deceased patients.

A word on this clone: What it recognizes is unknown.

CDR1 is KGHSH, CDR2 LQKENI, per germline. The CDR3 is 12 residues long. V lost 6 bases to trimming and J lost 7 bases, with 10 bases between them. The assay was immunoSEQ multiplex PCR, and TCRdb's table has in-frame clones only and misses some. This sample has tens of thousands of clones; around 90% occur once, and the top ten carry around 13%. The chain couples TRBV18 to TRBJ2-1; D not certain. The TCR originated in an elderly man with esophageal cancer. The sequences come from peripheral blood, collected from a patient treated with proton-based radiotherapy. This CDR3 reads CASSLVGNEQFF. In DNA form, the CDR3 reads TGTGCCAGCTCCCTGGTTGGTAATGAGCAGTTCTTC.